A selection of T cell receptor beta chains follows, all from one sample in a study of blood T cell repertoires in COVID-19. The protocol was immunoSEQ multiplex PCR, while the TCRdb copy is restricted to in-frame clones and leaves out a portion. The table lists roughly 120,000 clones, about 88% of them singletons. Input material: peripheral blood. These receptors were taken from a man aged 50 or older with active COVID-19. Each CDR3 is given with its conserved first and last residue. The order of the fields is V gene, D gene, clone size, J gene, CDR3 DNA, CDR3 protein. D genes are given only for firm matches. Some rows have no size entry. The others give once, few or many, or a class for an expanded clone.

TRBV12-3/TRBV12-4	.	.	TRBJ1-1	TGTGCCAGCAGTTTCAAGGGGGACACTGAAGCTTTCTTT	CASSFKGDTEAFF
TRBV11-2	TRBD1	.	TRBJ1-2	TGTGCCAGCAGCTTAGATCACACAGGGGATGGCTACACCTTC	CASSLDHTGDGYTF
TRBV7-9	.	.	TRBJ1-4	TGTGCCAGCAGCGGACGGGGGGTAGGACGGATTAATGAAAAACTGTTTTTT	CASSGRGVGRINEKLFF
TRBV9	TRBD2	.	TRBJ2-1	TGTGCCAGCAGCGTAGAGGTTGGACTAGCGGGGGTAGGTGAGCAGTTCTTC	CASSVEVGLAGVGEQFF
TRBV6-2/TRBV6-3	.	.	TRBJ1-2	TGTGCCAGCAGTACCCCGGGGTACGGCTACACCTTC	CASSTPGYGYTF
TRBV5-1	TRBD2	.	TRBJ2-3	TGCGCCAGCAGCTCCGAGCGGGGTTCAAACACGCAGTATTTT	CASSSERGSNTQYF
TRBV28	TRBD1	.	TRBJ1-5	TGTGCCAGCGAAGCAGGGGGGAGCAATCAGCCCCAGCATTTT	CASEAGGSNQPQHF
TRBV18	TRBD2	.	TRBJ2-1	TGTGCCAGCTCACCGGCCAGCGGGAACTACAATGAGCAGTTCTTC	CASSPASGNYNEQFF
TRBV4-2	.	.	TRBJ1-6	TGTGCCAGCAGCCAAGATTGGCGGGGTAATTCACCCCTCCACTTT	CASSQDWRGNSPLHF
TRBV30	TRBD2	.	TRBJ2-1	TGTGCCTGGAGTGTACTAGCGGGGCCGCTGGAGCAGTTCTTC	CAWSVLAGPLEQFF
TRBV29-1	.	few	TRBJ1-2	TGCAGCGTTGAAGATCATGAGACAGAAATTTCCTATGGCTACACCTTC	CSVEDHETEISYGYTF
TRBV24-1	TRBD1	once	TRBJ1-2	TGTGCCACCAGTGACTCGGACAGGGGGCAACGTGGCTACACCTTC	CATSDSDRGQRGYTF
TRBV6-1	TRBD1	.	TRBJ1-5	TGTGCCAGCAGTGACCGTGGGACAGGGGGCAATCAGCCCCAGCATTTT	CASSDRGTGGNQPQHF
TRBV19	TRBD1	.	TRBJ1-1	TGTGCCAGTAGCCCCACAGGGGGAGTCACTGAAGCTTTCTTT	CASSPTGGVTEAFF
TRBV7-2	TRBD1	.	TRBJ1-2	TGTGCCAGCAGCTTGGGGTCACAGGGGGCCAACTATGGCTACACCTTC	CASSLGSQGANYGYTF
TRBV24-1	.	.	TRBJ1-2	TGTGCCACCCCTTATGAGGAGGCAAACTATGGCTACACCTTC	CATPYEEANYGYTF
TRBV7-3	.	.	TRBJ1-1	TGTGCCAGCAGCGCGGGCGGCGATGAAGCTTTCTTT	CASSAGGDEAFF
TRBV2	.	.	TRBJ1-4	TGTGCCAGCAGTGAACGGGAAAAACTGTTTTTT	CASSEREKLFF
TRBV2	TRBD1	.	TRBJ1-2	TGTGCCAGCAGTGCCGGGACAGGGATCGTTGGCTACACCTTC	CASSAGTGIVGYTF
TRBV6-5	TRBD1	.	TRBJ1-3	TGTGCCAGCAGTTACGGACAGGGAGGAAACACCATATATTTT	CASSYGQGGNTIYF
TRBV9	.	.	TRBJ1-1	TGTGCCAGCAGCGTGGCTGATGGTCCTTACACTGAAGCTTTCTTT	CASSVADGPYTEAFF
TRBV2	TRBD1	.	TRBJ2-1	TGTGCCAGCAGTTATCTAGCCAGGGGGAGCAATGAGCAGTTCTTC	CASSYLARGSNEQFF
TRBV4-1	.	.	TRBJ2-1	TGCGCCAGCAGCCAAGATAAATGGACTTCCAATGAGCAGTTCTTC	CASSQDKWTSNEQFF
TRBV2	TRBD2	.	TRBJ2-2	TGTGCCAGCTCGAAGACAATGGGACTAGCGGGGGCCCAGCCGAACACCGGGGAGCTGTTTTTT	CASSKTMGLAGAQPNTGELFF
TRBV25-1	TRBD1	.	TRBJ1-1	TGTGCCAGCGCCCGACAGGGGGCGAGGTCCGGTGAAGCTTTCTTT	CASARQGARSGEAFF
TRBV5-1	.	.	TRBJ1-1	TGCGCCAGCACCCCTACCGGCGGACTAAACACTGAAGCTTTCTTT	CASTPTGGLNTEAFF
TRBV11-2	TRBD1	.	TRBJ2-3	TGTGCCAGCAGCTCGAACAGGGGGACTACAGATACGCAGTATTTT	CASSSNRGTTDTQYF
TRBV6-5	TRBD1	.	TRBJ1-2	TGTGCCAGCAGCCAAATGGGGACAGATTATGGCTACACCTTC	CASSQMGTDYGYTF
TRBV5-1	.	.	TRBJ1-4	TGCGCCAGCAGGTCGGGGGGTCTGAATGAAAAACTGTTTTTT	CASRSGGLNEKLFF
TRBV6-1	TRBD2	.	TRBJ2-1	TGTGCCAGCAGTGTCCTTACTAGCGGGGGGGCCGTGGGTGAGCAGTTCTTC	CASSVLTSGGAVGEQFF
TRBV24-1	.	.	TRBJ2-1	TGTGCCACCAGTGATTTGGGTCCCCGGGGCTACAATGAGCAGTTCTTC	CATSDLGPRGYNEQFF
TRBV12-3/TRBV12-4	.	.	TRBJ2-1	TGTGCCAGCAGCCCTATTAGGGGGCAGTTCTTC	CASSPIRGQFF
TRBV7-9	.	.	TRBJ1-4	TGTGCCAGCAGCCCCTCAAGGGCGGGGGAAAAACTGTTTTTT	CASSPSRAGEKLFF
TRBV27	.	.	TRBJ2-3	TGTGCCAGCACCCACCCGGGGGCAGATACGCAGTATTTT	CASTHPGADTQYF
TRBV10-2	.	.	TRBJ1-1	TGCGCCAGCAGTGAGTCGGCCGGAGTGGAAGCTTTCTTT	CASSESAGVEAFF
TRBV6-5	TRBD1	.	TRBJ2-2	TGTGCCAGCCAGGGGGCTACCGGGGAGCTGTTTTTT	CASQGATGELFF
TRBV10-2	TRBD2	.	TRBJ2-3	TGCGCCAGCAGTGAAGCCCCAGCGGGGGGGAATACGCAGTATTTT	CASSEAPAGGNTQYF
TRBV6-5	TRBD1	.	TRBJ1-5	TGTGCCAGCCGTCAGGGGGCATCCAATCAGCCCCAGCATTTT	CASRQGASNQPQHF
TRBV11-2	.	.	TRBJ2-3	TGTGCCAGCAGCGTTACTAGCACAGATACGCAGTATTTT	CASSVTSTDTQYF
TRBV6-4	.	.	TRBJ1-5	TGTGCCAGCAGTACAGGGCGCCAGCCCCAGCATTTT	CASSTGRQPQHF
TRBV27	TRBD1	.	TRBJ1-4	TGTGCCAGCAGTGTCAGGGGGCGCGAAAAACTGTTTTTT	CASSVRGREKLFF
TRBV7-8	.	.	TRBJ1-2	TGTGCCAGCAGCTTAGGGGGCTGGGGGGGCGACTATGGCTACACCTTC	CASSLGGWGGDYGYTF
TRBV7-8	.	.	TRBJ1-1	TGTGCCAGCACCCCCCTAACTTCCGATACTGAAGCTTTCTTT	CASTPLTSDTEAFF
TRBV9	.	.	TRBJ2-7	TGTGCCAGCAGCCCGTCGGCAGGCTCCTACGAGCAGTACTTC	CASSPSAGSYEQYF
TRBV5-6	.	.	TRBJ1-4	TGTGCCAGCAGCTTGGCCGGGGGAAATGAAAAACTGTTTTTT	CASSLAGGNEKLFF
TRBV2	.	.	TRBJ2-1	TGTGCCTCCCTCGGCGCCCAGGTCGGTGAGCAGTTCTTC	CASLGAQVGEQFF
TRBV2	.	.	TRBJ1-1	TGTGCCAGCAGAAAAAGTCAGGGGAACACTGAAGCTTTCTTT	CASRKSQGNTEAFF
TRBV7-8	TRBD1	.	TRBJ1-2	TGTGCCAGCAGCTTCCGAGACAGGGGTGGGGGCTACACCTTC	CASSFRDRGGGYTF
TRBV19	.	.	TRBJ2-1	TGTGCCAGCACAGGGTACAATGAGCAGTTCTTC	CASTGYNEQFF
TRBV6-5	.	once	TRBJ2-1	TGTGCCAGCAGGGGCGCAGGGGAAGGGCAGTTCTTC	CASRGAGEGQFF
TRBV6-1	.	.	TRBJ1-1	TGTGCCAGCAGTGAGACAGGCGCCATGAACACTGAAGCTTTCTTT	CASSETGAMNTEAFF
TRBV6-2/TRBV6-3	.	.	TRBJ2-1	TGTGCCAGCAGTTACAGCAGCGTATCCTACAATGAGCAGTTCTTC	CASSYSSVSYNEQFF
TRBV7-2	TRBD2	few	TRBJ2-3	TGTGCCAGCAGCCCCGGACTAGCAGATACGCAGTATTTT	CASSPGLADTQYF
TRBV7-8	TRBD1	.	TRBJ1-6	TGTGCCAGCAGCGGGACAGGGAATGATTCACCCCTCCACTTT	CASSGTGNDSPLHF
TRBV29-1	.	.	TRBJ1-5	TGCAGCGCAATGACAGAGCTCAATCAGCCCCAGCATTTT	CSAMTELNQPQHF
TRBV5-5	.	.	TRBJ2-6	TGTGCCAGCAGCTTGGACAGGGCATTTCGAGTATCTGGGGCCAACGTCCTGACTTTC	CASSLDRAFRVSGANVLTF
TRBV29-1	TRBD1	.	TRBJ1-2	TGCAGCGTTGATCCACCGGGACAGGGGTTGGGCTACACCTTC	CSVDPPGQGLGYTF
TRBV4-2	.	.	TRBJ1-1	TGTGCCAGCAGTACGGCGGGCACTGAAGCTTTCTTT	CASSTAGTEAFF
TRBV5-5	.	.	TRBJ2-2	TGTGCCAGCAGCCCGGTAGCCCTAGCGAGCACCGGGGAGCTGTTTTTT	CASSPVALASTGELFF